These 4 T cell receptor beta chains were sequenced from one sample in a study of CD8 T cells in Susac syndrome. It was with random hexamers that roughly 0.45 to 1 ug RNA was reverse transcribed. TCRdb re-called the immunoSEQ multiplex PCR reads with MiXCR, one entry per CDR3 protein. The data hold under 200,000 distinct CDR3 sequences, with roughly 92% observed a single time. The sequenced material came from CD4+ T cells from PBMCs. All receptors come from a human donor in good health.

V and J are TRBV5-1 and TRBJ2-7, with D hard to call. CDR1 and CDR2 (germline): SGHRS, YFSETQ. This CDR3 comprises 15 residues. The V and J ends lost 4 bases and 5 bases respectively, with 19 bases between them. Here the CDR3 DNA reads TGCGCCAGCAGCACAACGGTCTCCCAGACCAACGAGCAGTACTTC. Encoded protein: CASSTTVSQTNEQYF.

This chain connects TRBV18 to TRBJ2-5; tentative D call: TRBD2 (6 bases). The CDR3 has 15 amino acids. The germline gives CDR1 KGHSH, CDR2 LQKENI. Trimming removed 3 bases from V and 3 bases from J, with 14 bases in between. CDR3 region: CASSPVGTSKETQYF. The CDR3 DNA reads TGTGCCAGCTCACCCGTAGGGACTTCAAAAGAGACCCAGTACTTC.

The chain couples TRBV6-1 to TRBJ1-5; 7 nucleotides align to TRBD1. The CDR3 has 14 residues. Germline CDR1 reads MNHNS; CDR2 reads SASEGT. After removal of 5 bases from V and 4 bases from J, the junction contained 5 bases not matched to a gene. Here the CDR3 reads CASSTQGGNQPQHF. Written as DNA, the CDR3 is TGTGCCAGCAGTACCCAGGGGGGGAATCAGCCCCAGCATTTT.

V and J are TRBV11-2 and TRBJ2-5; a possible D gene is TRBD1 (5 bases). CDR3 length equals 15 residues. Looked up from germline, CDR1 is SGHAT and CDR2 is FQNNGV. The V gene lost 2 bases and the J gene lost 5 bases, with 15 bases spanning the gap. CDR3 DNA sequence: TGTGCCAGCAGCTTAAGGGGCGTGAGTAGGGAGACCCAGTACTTC. It codes for CASSLRGVSRETQYF.